Listed below are T cell receptor beta chains from one sample, sequenced in a study of T-cell memory formation after mild COVID-19. TCRdb analysed the 5' RACE reads with MiXCR anew, one entry per CDR3 protein. The sample lists some 450,000 distinct CDR3 sequences, about 20% occurring once. The sample consisted of PBMCs or a T cell subset sorted from them (not recorded which). The receptors shown here come from an adult woman who had mild COVID-19 (a few samples of this study predate the infection). Cell type and time point are not known. The CDR3 runs from the conserved cysteine through the conserved F or W. The order of the fields is J gene, clone size, CDR3 length, V gene, CDR3 protein. Size values are once, few and many counts, or a class for expanded clones, and some rows have none.

J: TRBJ1-5; size: NA; length: 13; V: TRBV20-1; CDR3: CSAQDRNNQPQHF
J: TRBJ2-1; size: NA; length: 19; V: TRBV5-1; CDR3: CASSFPGLAGGVTYNEQFF
J: TRBJ1-5; size: NA; length: 14; V: TRBV12-3/TRBV12-4; CDR3: CASRGGASNQPQHF
J: TRBJ1-2; size: few; length: 13; V: TRBV10-2; CDR3: CASSETRLGGYTF
J: TRBJ2-1; size: few; length: 13; V: TRBV6-2/TRBV6-3; CDR3: CASGFSEGNEQFF
J: TRBJ2-1; size: few; length: 22; V: TRBV3-1; CDR3: CASSQDRDARTGARWRANEQFF
J: TRBJ2-1; size: many; length: 14; V: TRBV7-9; CDR3: CASSSGLVYNEQFF
J: TRBJ2-2; size: few; length: 15; V: TRBV7-9; CDR3: CASTTGGLNTGELFF
J: TRBJ2-4; size: NA; length: 14; V: TRBV3-1; CDR3: CASSQDKPLNIQYF
J: TRBJ1-3; size: NA; length: 13; V: TRBV6-6; CDR3: CASSYSRGNTIYF
J: TRBJ1-2; size: few; length: 11; V: TRBV29-1; CDR3: CSVEGDYGYTF
J: TRBJ2-3; size: NA; length: 15; V: TRBV12-3/TRBV12-4; CDR3: CASSSIAGGSGTQYF
J: TRBJ1-6; size: NA; length: 13; V: TRBV5-1; CDR3: CASSVSFPGPLHF
J: TRBJ1-2; size: few; length: 15; V: TRBV7-2; CDR3: CASSLGRRGGGGYTF
J: TRBJ2-3; size: NA; length: 17; V: TRBV7-8; CDR3: CASSRSLLAGDTDTQYF
J: TRBJ2-7; size: few; length: 14; V: TRBV7-9; CDR3: CASSSPGTAYEQYF
J: TRBJ2-2; size: few; length: 13; V: TRBV6-5; CDR3: CASSALSTGELFF
J: TRBJ2-7; size: few; length: 16; V: TRBV6-5; CDR3: CASSYSDSGPSYEQYF
J: TRBJ2-1; size: NA; length: 14; V: TRBV4-3; CDR3: CASSQVPNSNEQFF
J: TRBJ2-7; size: few; length: 15; V: TRBV7-8; CDR3: CASSLEAVSAYEQYF
J: TRBJ2-3; size: NA; length: 15; V: TRBV4-1; CDR3: CASSQVLQGEDTQYF
J: TRBJ1-4; size: NA; length: 15; V: TRBV4-3; CDR3: CASSQDPGQKEKLFF
J: TRBJ2-1; size: many; length: 12; V: TRBV5-1; CDR3: CASSLGDNEQFF
J: TRBJ1-2; size: NA; length: 13; V: TRBV6-5; CDR3: CASTSSAYYGYTF
J: TRBJ2-1; size: NA; length: 16; V: TRBV11-2; CDR3: CASSASLAGGQYEQFF
J: TRBJ2-3; size: few; length: 13; V: TRBV7-6; CDR3: CASSLAYTDTQYF
J: TRBJ2-1; size: few; length: 10; V: TRBV20-1; CDR3: CSEGYNEQFF
J: TRBJ2-2; size: NA; length: 16; V: TRBV6-1; CDR3: CASSLLRPANTGELFF
J: TRBJ2-1; size: few; length: 15; V: TRBV20-1; CDR3: CSAHSGSNPYNEQFF
J: TRBJ2-1; size: NA; length: 15; V: TRBV12-3/TRBV12-4; CDR3: CASSLGRVGYNEQFF
J: TRBJ2-7; size: NA; length: 16; V: TRBV7-8; CDR3: CASSSPPTRLSYEQYF
J: TRBJ2-7; size: NA; length: 12; V: TRBV11-2; CDR3: CASSLVPDEQYF
J: TRBJ2-1; size: NA; length: 20; V: TRBV9; CDR3: CASSVSVGLAGVFSYNEQFF
J: TRBJ2-3; size: NA; length: 17; V: TRBV7-6; CDR3: CASSPATSGGRTDTQYF
J: TRBJ2-7; size: few; length: 14; V: TRBV7-2; CDR3: CASSLVDPAYEQYF
J: TRBJ2-2; size: NA; length: 16; V: TRBV5-8; CDR3: CASSLVDRGQDGELFF
J: TRBJ2-7; size: NA; length: 13; V: TRBV25-1; CDR3: CASSELSAYEQYF
J: TRBJ1-1; size: NA; length: 16; V: TRBV7-8; CDR3: CASSLPGTGENTEAFF
J: TRBJ2-1; size: NA; length: 17; V: TRBV6-2/TRBV6-3; CDR3: CASSYSRVGDRGNEQFF
J: TRBJ1-6; size: NA; length: 14; V: TRBV11-3; CDR3: CASSLDKGDSPLHF
J: TRBJ2-7; size: few; length: 15; V: TRBV20-1; CDR3: CSATDPPSGVYEQYF
J: TRBJ1-5; size: many; length: 17; V: TRBV6-2/TRBV6-3; CDR3: CASRVFGGRASNQPQHF
J: TRBJ2-5; size: NA; length: 17; V: TRBV7-2; CDR3: CASSLSAMGSGQETQYF
J: TRBJ2-1; size: NA; length: 13; V: TRBV12-3/TRBV12-4; CDR3: CASTYRGYNEQFF
J: TRBJ2-2; size: NA; length: 16; V: TRBV5-1; CDR3: CASRLEGGVNTGELFF
J: TRBJ2-2; size: few; length: 13; V: TRBV2; CDR3: CASSKGTSGELFF
J: TRBJ2-1; size: NA; length: 16; V: TRBV7-9; CDR3: CASSPMKAGGTNEQFF
J: TRBJ2-5; size: NA; length: 17; V: TRBV7-8; CDR3: CASSFEGLAGGRETQYF
J: TRBJ2-3; size: NA; length: 17; V: TRBV15; CDR3: CATSSRLAGGPADTQYF
J: TRBJ2-7; size: few; length: 14; V: TRBV5-1; CDR3: CASSFGVGVDEQYF
J: TRBJ2-7; size: few; length: 14; V: TRBV7-2; CDR3: CASSLVGLVPGQYF
J: TRBJ1-1; size: few; length: 15; V: TRBV11-2; CDR3: CASRVRDTIPTEAFF
J: TRBJ2-3; size: NA; length: 14; V: TRBV27; CDR3: CASSLWVGTDTQYF
J: TRBJ1-2; size: many; length: 12; V: TRBV7-8; CDR3: CASSRDDRVLTF
J: TRBJ2-3; size: NA; length: 15; V: TRBV7-6; CDR3: CASSLGRGNTDTQYF
J: TRBJ2-7; size: NA; length: 13; V: TRBV20-1; CDR3: CSANRDSSYEQYF
J: TRBJ1-1; size: many; length: 19; V: TRBV6-5; CDR3: CASSYSGAGRGWGNTEAFF
J: TRBJ2-2; size: few; length: 15; V: TRBV6-2/TRBV6-3; CDR3: CASSSAPGNTGELFF
J: TRBJ2-2; size: NA; length: 15; V: TRBV24-1; CDR3: CATSDPGRGDGELFF